These 29 T cell receptor beta chains came from one sample sequenced in a study of T cell changes during pregnancy in multiple sclerosis. The data were produced by immunoSEQ multiplex PCR, yet TCRdb's version contains in-frame clones alone and is incomplete. Of tens of thousands of clones in the sample, 80% to 95% are singletons; the top ten hold about 0.91%. This sample comprised peripheral blood, obtained before pregnancy. The receptors originated from a female donor with multiple sclerosis, enrolled in a pregnancy study.

This rearrangement joins TRBV7-9 to TRBJ1-2, with 8 bases that match TRBD1. Trimming at V came to 4 bases and at J to 1 base, leaving 14 bases not matched to a gene. This CDR3 spans 18 amino acids. Germline loops: CDR1 SEHNR, CDR2 FQNEAQ (reference sequence). DNA for the CDR3: TGTGCCAGCAGCTCTGAAAGAGCCCGGACAGGGAGTAACTATGGCTACACCTTC. Its translation: CASSSERARTGSNYGYTF.

This chain joins TRBV21-1 and TRBJ2-1; the table gives TRBD2 as D, unverified against the DNA. TRBV21-1 counts as a pseudogene. The CDR3 covers 15 residues. CDR3 DNA: TGTGCCAGCAGCCGCTCGGGGGTCCCCTACAATGAGCAGTTCTTC. Its translation: CASSRSGVPYNEQFF.

The chain has TRBV6-1 and TRBJ2-4, with TRBD2 identical over 8 bases. V shed 6 bases, J shed 1 base, and the junction held 5 bases outside the gene matches. The germline gives CDR1 MNHNS, CDR2 SASEGT. This CDR3 comprises 15 residues. The CDR3 sequence: CASSPAGDAKNIQYF. DNA for the CDR3: TGTGCCAGCAGCCCAGCGGGGGACGCCAAAAACATTCAGTACTTC.

J is TRBJ2-3 and V is TRBV21-1; the tabulated D call, TRBD2, remains unverified against the DNA. TRBV21-1 is recorded as a pseudogene. This CDR3 region has 14 residues. Written as DNA, the CDR3 is TGTGCCAGCAGCAAAAGAAGCTTCACAGATACGCAGTATTTT. Translated, it gives CASSKRSFTDTQYF.

CDR3 coding DNA: TGTGCCAGCAGGAGGGACAGGAGTTTAGATGGCTACACCTTC. Translation: CASRRDRSLDGYTF. The chain is built from TRBV2 and TRBJ1-2; 8 nucleotides match TRBD1. Germline values: CDR1 SNHLY, CDR2 FYNNEI. The CDR3 covers 14 residues. V trimming: 6 bases; J trimming: 6 bases; junction bases outside the gene matches: 9.

This chain joins TRBV9 and TRBJ2-7; TRBD1 matches 8 bases. Germline assignment: CDR1 SGDLS and CDR2 YYNGEE. The V gene end was trimmed by 3 bases and the J gene end by 2 bases; junction bases not matched to a gene: 7. The CDR3 length is 15 residues. The CDR3 loop is CASSAGTGLTYEQYF. CDR3 bases: TGTGCCAGCAGCGCAGGGACAGGACTTACCTACGAGCAGTACTTC. Complete variable domain (other parts from reference TRBV9 and TRBJ2-7): DSGVTQTPKHLITATGQRVTLRCSPRSGDLSVYWYQQSLDQGLQFLIQYYNGEERAKGNILERFSAQQFPDLHSELNLSSLELGDSALYFCASSAGTGLTYEQYFGPGTRLTVT.

J is TRBJ1-1 and V is TRBV5-4; 9 positions agree with TRBD1. The germline CDR1 and CDR2 sequences are SGHNT and YYREEE (reference sequence). J lost 1 base, V lost 2 bases, and 6 bases had no gene match. This CDR3 has 16 amino acids. In nucleotides, the CDR3 is TGTGCCAGCAGCTTAGGGACAGGGAGAAGGAACACTGAAGCTTTCTTT. This sequence encodes CASSLGTGRRNTEAFF.

This rearrangement joins TRBV5-1 to TRBJ1-1; 7 positions agree with TRBD1. After removal of 7 bases from V and 1 base from J, the junction contained 16 bases not matched to a gene. Germline V gene lookup returns CDR1 SGHRS and CDR2 YFSETQ. The CDR3 spans 17 residues. CDR3 residues: CASYRQRPGTANTEAFF. The CDR3 DNA reads as TGCGCCAGCTACAGACAGAGACCCGGGACAGCGAACACTGAAGCTTTCTTT.

The chain links TRBV1 to TRBJ1-2. TRBV1 is an annotated pseudogene. The CDR3 contains 15 residues. In DNA form, the CDR3 reads TGCACCAGCAGCCAAGGGAGGACCCTAACTAAAGGCTACACCTTC. Its translation is CTSSQGRTLTKGYTF.

This clone was recorded only once. This chain joins TRBV27 and TRBJ1-3; 10 positions match TRBD1. The length of the CDR3 is 15 residues. V shed 6 bases and J 10 bases; nucleotides not matched to a gene: 12. Germline CDR1 MNHEY, CDR2 SMNVEV (reference sequence). The CDR3 is CASRVSTGGLTTIYF. The CDR3 DNA reads TGTGCCAGCAGGGTTTCGACAGGGGGCTTAACGACCATATATTTT.

V and J are TRBV7-7 and TRBJ2-6; D remains ambiguous. Trimming pared 5 bases from V and 0 bases from J, leaving 8 bases between. Germline V CDR1 and CDR2: SSHAT, FNYEAQ (reference sequence). The CDR3 has 15 residues. The CDR3 DNA reads as TGTGCCAGCAGCCGGGTCGGCTCTGGGGCCAACGTCCTGACTTTC. Protein product: CASSRVGSGANVLTF.

The chain joins TRBV11-2 to TRBJ1-1; tentatively, D is TRBD1 (5 bases). The germline gives CDR1 SGHAT, CDR2 FQNNGV. Trimming stripped 4 bases from V and 3 bases from J, with 12 bases between. This CDR3 has 14 residues. CDR3 in amino acids: CASSSLTGDTEAFF. CDR3 DNA sequence: TGTGCCAGCAGCTCTTTAACGGGGGACACTGAAGCTTTCTTT.

This clone was observed a few times. The chain employs TRBV7-2 and TRBJ2-7; D might be TRBD2 (6 bases). The CDR3 consists of 14 residues. Germline V gene lookup returns CDR1 SGHTA and CDR2 FQGNSA. V lost 5 bases and J lost 6, with 17 bases in between. As DNA, the CDR3 is TGTGCCAGCAGCCCTCGGAGGGCCAGGGCCGAGCAGTACTTC. Residues: CASSPRRARAEQYF.

The rearrangement links TRBV9 to TRBJ2-7, with a possible D match to TRBD1 (5 bases). This CDR3 is 15 amino acids long. Germline V gives CDR1 SGDLS, CDR2 YYNGEE. Trimming removed 0 bases at V and 5 bases at J, with 15 bases between. CDR3 in DNA: TGTGCCAGCAGCGTAGGTCCAGGGAAGGTCCACGAGCAGTACTTC. Protein: CASSVGPGKVHEQYF.

The rearrangement joins TRBV13 to TRBJ1-1, with D unresolved. This CDR3 has 14 amino acids. V dropped 2 bases and J dropped 1 base, with 8 bases sitting between them. Germline CDR1 PRHDT, CDR2 FYEKMQ (reference sequence). This CDR3 is CASSLLTSNTEAFF. DNA of the CDR3: TGTGCCAGCAGCTTACTCACTTCGAACACTGAAGCTTTCTTT.

V gene TRBV5-4 combines with J gene TRBJ1-3; 7 bases fit TRBD1. CDR1 is SGHNT, CDR2 YYREEE, per germline (reference sequence). This CDR3 region has 14 residues. J lost 3 bases, V lost 4 bases, and 4 bases had no gene match. CDR3 protein: CASSRQGRGNTIYF. In nucleotides, the CDR3 is TGTGCCAGCAGCCGACAGGGTCGTGGAAACACCATATATTTT.

This chain joins TRBV28 and TRBJ1-3, with 8 bases aligning to TRBD1. Losses at the gene ends were 8 bases for V and 8 bases for J; bases not matched to a gene: 11. CDR3 size: 14 residues. Looked up from germline, CDR1 is MDHEN and CDR2 is SYDVKM. Here the CDR3 reads CASHFRGQGHTIYF. The CDR3 DNA sequence: TGTGCCAGCCACTTCCGAGGACAGGGACACACCATATATTTT.

V and J are TRBV6-5 and TRBJ2-7, with a possible D match to TRBD1 (6 bases). Trimming cost V 2 bases and J 2 bases, with 10 bases left between them. Germline CDR1 and CDR2: MNHEY and SVGAGI. The CDR3 loop spans 14 amino acids. The CDR3 here is CASSYVGATYEQYF. The CDR3 bases are TGTGCCAGCAGTTACGTGGGGGCGACCTACGAGCAGTACTTC.

V gene TRBV9 combines with J gene TRBJ1-2; D might be TRBD1 (6 bases). CDR1 is SGDLS, CDR2 YYNGEE, per germline. The V and J ends lost 5 bases and 3 bases respectively, with 14 bases between them. This CDR3 is built from 14 residues. The CDR3, as DNA: TGTGCCAGCAGTGGGGGTAAGGGGGACTATGGCTACACCTTC. This sequence encodes CASSGGKGDYGYTF.

This clone was recorded at least ten times. The CDR3 here is CAISELAGRSYNEQFF. The CDR3 bases are TGTGCCATCAGTGAACTAGCGGGTCGCTCCTACAATGAGCAGTTCTTC. The V and J genes are TRBV10-3 and TRBJ2-1, with 9 bases aligning to TRBD2. Germline-derived CDR1 and CDR2 are ENHRY and SYGVKD. There are 16 residues in the CDR3. The trim removed 3 bases at V and 0 bases at J, leaving 3 bases unmatched.

The chain links TRBV9 to TRBJ1-1; 8 bases match TRBD1. Germline CDR1 reads SGDLS; CDR2 reads YYNGEE. After removal of 0 bases from V and 0 bases from J, the junction contained 7 bases not matched to a gene. The CDR3 runs to 17 residues. The CDR3, as DNA: TGTGCCAGCAGCGTAGATTCCCGACAGGGGATGAACACTGAAGCTTTCTTT. Protein product: CASSVDSRQGMNTEAFF.

V usage is TRBV6-5 and J usage is TRBJ1-1, with TRBD1 matching 8 bases. This CDR3 comprises 15 residues. Germline values: CDR1 MNHEY, CDR2 SVGAGI. The ends lost 3 bases at V and 2 bases at J; junction bases unmatched: 5. The CDR3 protein is CASSYSGGPNTEAFF. The CDR3, as DNA: TGTGCCAGCAGTTATTCAGGGGGCCCTAACACTGAAGCTTTCTTT.

The chain couples TRBV10-3 to TRBJ1-1; D is unresolved. The V and J ends lost 6 bases and 5 bases respectively, with 13 bases between them. This CDR3 has 13 residues. The germline CDR1 and CDR2 sequences are ENHRY and SYGVKD. The CDR3 DNA reads TGTGCCATCAGGACGATAACCGGGACTGAAGCTTTCTTT. Protein: CAIRTITGTEAFF.

J is TRBJ2-1 and V is TRBV11-2, with D maybe TRBD2 (6 bases). The V gene's germline CDR1 is SGHAT and CDR2 FQNNGV. V was pared by 7 bases and J by 6 bases, with 28 bases between. CDR3 length: 18 residues. CDR3 sequence (DNA): TGTGCCAGCAACCATTTCCCGGAGGGCCTTAGTTCTCGCAATGAGCAGTTCTTC. It translates to CASNHFPEGLSSRNEQFF.

The chain recombines TRBV2 with TRBJ2-3; possible D gene TRBD1, 6 bases. The CDR3 totals 13 residues. Germline assignment: CDR1 SNHLY and CDR2 FYNNEI. Trimming removed 4 bases from V and 2 bases from J, with 7 bases in between. CDR3 nucleotide sequence: TGTGCCAGCAGTGGGACAGCCACAGATACGCAGTATTTT. Amino acid sequence: CASSGTATDTQYF. The full variable domain, its missing parts supplied by reference TRBV2 and TRBJ2-3, is EPEVTQTPSHQVTQMGQEVILRCVPISNHLYFYWYRQILGQKVEFLVSFYNNEISEKSEIFDDQFSVERPDGSNFTLKIRSTKLEDSAMYFCASSGTATDTQYFGPGTRLTVL.

This chain joins TRBV6-1 and TRBJ1-5, with D unresolved. Trimming left V 4 bases short and J 0 bases short, with 10 bases between. The CDR3 sequence is 15 residues long. Germline lookup yields CDR1 MNHNS and CDR2 SASEGT. The CDR3 sequence is CASSVGRFSNQPQHF. In DNA, the CDR3 is TGTGCCAGCAGTGTGGGCAGGTTTAGCAATCAGCCCCAGCATTTT.

The genes are TRBV28 and TRBJ2-1; D ambiguous. Trimming took 3 bases from V and 8 from J, leaving 14 bases between them. Germline V gene sequence: CDR1 MDHEN, CDR2 SYDVKM. The CDR3 has 14 residues. CDR3 sequence: CASSFPQSRHEQFF. CDR3 nucleotides: TGTGCCAGCAGTTTCCCACAGAGCAGGCATGAGCAGTTCTTC.

The chain has TRBV5-8 and TRBJ1-4; D unresolved. The CDR3 consists of 15 residues. V was cut by 2 bases and J by 4 bases, with 12 bases left in between. Germline V lookup: CDR1 SGHTS, CDR2 YDEGEE. The CDR3 coding sequence is TGTGCCAGCAGCTTTAGCTGGAACGTTAATGAAAAACTGTTTTTT. Amino acid sequence: CASSFSWNVNEKLFF. Full variable domain (missing parts from reference TRBV5-8 and TRBJ1-4): EAGVTQSPTHLIKTRGQQATLRCSPISGHTSVYWYQQALGLGLQFLLWYDEGEERNRGNFPPRFSGRQFPNYSSELNVNALELEDSALYLCASSFSWNVNEKLFFGSGTQLSVL.

The genes are TRBV5-1 and TRBJ2-1, with 9 bases aligning to TRBD1. Germline CDR1 SGHRS, CDR2 YFSETQ. This CDR3 is built from 15 residues. J lost 8 bases, V lost 4 bases, and 10 bases had no gene match. The CDR3 loop is CASSPGTGRVDEQFF. The CDR3 DNA is TGCGCCAGCAGCCCTGGGACAGGGAGGGTTGATGAGCAGTTCTTC.